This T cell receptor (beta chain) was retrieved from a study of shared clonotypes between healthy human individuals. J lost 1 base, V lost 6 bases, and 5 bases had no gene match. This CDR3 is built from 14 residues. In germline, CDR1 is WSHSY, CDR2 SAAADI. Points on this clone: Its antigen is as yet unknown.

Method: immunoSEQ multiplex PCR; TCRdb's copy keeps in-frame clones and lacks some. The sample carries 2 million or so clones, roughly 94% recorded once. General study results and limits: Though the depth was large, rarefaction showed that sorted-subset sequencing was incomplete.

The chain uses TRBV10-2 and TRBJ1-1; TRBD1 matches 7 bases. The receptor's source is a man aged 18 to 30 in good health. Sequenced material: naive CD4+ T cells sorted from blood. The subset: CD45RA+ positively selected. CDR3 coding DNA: TGCGCCAGCAGCCTGACAGGGAAGAACACTGAAGCTTTCTTT. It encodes CASSLTGKNTEAFF.